This T cell receptor (beta chain) was recovered during a study of cytomegalovirus exposure and HLA in healthy donors. TCRdb's table, derived via immunoSEQ multiplex PCR, lists solely in-frame clones and lacks some. Among 150,000 to 180,000 clones listed, 65% to 90% were seen once. The donors were in the approximately 120-subject validation cohort, distinct from the roughly 700-subject first cohort. This TCR was recovered from a man between 18 and 35 years old in good health and CMV-seropositive. Sequencing was carried out using PBMCs.

Here the CDR3 reads CASSVEQATNEKLFF. As DNA, the CDR3 is TGTGCCAGCAGCGTAGAGCAAGCAACTAATGAAAAACTGTTTTTT. The V gene is TRBV9, the J gene TRBJ1-4; D unresolved. Germline V CDR1 and CDR2: SGDLS, YYNGEE. The germline V and J ends were trimmed by 0 bases and 0 bases, with 6 bases remaining between them. CDR3 size: 15 residues.